The sequence of this T cell receptor beta chain was determined in a study of blood T cell repertoires in COVID-19. Study in general: The United States, Italy and Spain were the sources of the acute and convalescent COVID-19 samples.

Trimming removed 0 bases from V and 7 bases from J, with 10 bases in between. CDR3 length: 14 amino acids. Germline loops: CDR1 LNHNV, CDR2 YYDKDF (reference sequence). Methods used by the authors: By means of reference gene primer amplification, nucleated cell counts were estimated. Libraries were prepared by immunoSEQ multiplex PCR; TCRdb keeps only in-frame clonotypes and omits some of them. That table supplies the V and J calls and clone size; D and trimming were determined from the DNA. The table lists about 280,000 clones, less than 90% of them singletons. The receptor was derived from a human donor in a cohort sampled during active COVID-19. The chain carries TRBV15 and TRBJ2-1; perhaps TRBD1 as D (6 bases). Sequenced material: peripheral blood. The CDR3 coding sequence is TGTGCCACCAGCAGAGACCTGGGGGCGAATGAGCAGTTCTTC. This encodes CATSRDLGANEQFF.